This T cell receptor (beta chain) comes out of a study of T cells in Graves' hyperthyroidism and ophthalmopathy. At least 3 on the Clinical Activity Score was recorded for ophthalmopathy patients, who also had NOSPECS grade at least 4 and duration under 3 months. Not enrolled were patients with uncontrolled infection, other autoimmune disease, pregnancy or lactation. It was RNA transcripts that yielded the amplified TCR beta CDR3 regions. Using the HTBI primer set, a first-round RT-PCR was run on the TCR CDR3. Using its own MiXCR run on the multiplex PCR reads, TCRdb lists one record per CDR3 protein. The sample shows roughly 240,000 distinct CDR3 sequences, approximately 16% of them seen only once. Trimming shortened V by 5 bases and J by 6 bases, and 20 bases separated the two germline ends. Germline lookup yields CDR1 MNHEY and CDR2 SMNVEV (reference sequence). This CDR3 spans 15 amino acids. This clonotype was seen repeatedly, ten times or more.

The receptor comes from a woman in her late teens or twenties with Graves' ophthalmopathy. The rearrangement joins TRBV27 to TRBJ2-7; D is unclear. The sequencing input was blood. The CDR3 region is CASSPTWIVRAEQYF. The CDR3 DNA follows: TGTGCCAGCAGTCCAACGTGGATTGTACGCGCCGAGCAGTACTTC.